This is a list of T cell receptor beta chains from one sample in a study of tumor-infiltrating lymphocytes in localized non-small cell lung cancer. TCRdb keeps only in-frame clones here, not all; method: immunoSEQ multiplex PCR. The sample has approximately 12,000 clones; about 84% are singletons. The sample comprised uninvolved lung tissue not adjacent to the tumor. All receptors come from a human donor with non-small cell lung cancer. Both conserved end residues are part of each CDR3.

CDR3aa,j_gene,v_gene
CSVVRLAGQKSNEQFF,TRBJ2-1,TRBV29-1
CASSFRVWRHEQYF,TRBJ2-7,TRBV2
CASSLAQSQPQHF,TRBJ1-5,TRBV7-2
CASSPALAEVPNEQFF,TRBJ2-1,TRBV4-2
CATHKGSEQFF,TRBJ2-1,TRBV27
CASRVTRQGGTEAFF,TRBJ1-1,TRBV2
CASSFSASGNEKLFF,TRBJ1-4,TRBV7-2
CASSHTLTGQTGELFF,TRBJ2-2,TRBV13
CASSDRDRDQPQHF,TRBJ1-5,TRBV9
CASSQDGRNEKLFF,TRBJ1-4,TRBV4-1
CASTLDRKNYGYTF,TRBJ1-2,TRBV7-9
CASSGKTDNYGYTF,TRBJ1-2,TRBV9
CAWSDDRGNEQFF,TRBJ2-1,TRBV30
CATPSRYSNQPQHF,TRBJ1-5,TRBV23-1
CASRMDSEKLFF,TRBJ1-4,TRBV2
CASRTDQGGYTF,TRBJ1-2,TRBV5-1
CAIRADKDYGYTF,TRBJ1-2,TRBV10-3
CASSLTGTPNTEAFF,TRBJ1-1,TRBV9
CAISPSGGYSYEQYF,TRBJ2-7,TRBV10-3
CASSLWGRRTEAFF,TRBJ1-1,TRBV5-6
CASSQRRTGDTGELFF,TRBJ2-2,TRBV7-8
CASSPGGQGTGGYTF,TRBJ1-2,TRBV4-3
CASSYRVSGGAYEQYF,TRBJ2-7,TRBV6-5
CATSGGGAGETQYF,TRBJ2-5,TRBV15